A single sample gave rise to the 12 T cell receptor beta chains below, sequenced in a study of graft-versus-host responses after intestinal transplantation. Their antigens are not known. Some clones are missing from TCRdb's copy, which holds only in-frame ones; the method was immunoSEQ multiplex PCR. The top ten clones hold approximately 0.096% of a sample with roughly 89,000 clones, roughly 89% of them seen once. Sequenced material: unstimulated CD4+ T cells sorted from spleen or lymph node cells, taken before intestinal transplant. The receptor source for this set is a human donor who received an intestinal transplant.

The chain uses TRBV4-3 and TRBJ2-1, with 7 bases aligning to TRBD2. Germline V gives CDR1 LGHNA, CDR2 YSLEER. The CDR3 is made up of 16 amino acids. The junction had 11 bases not matched to a gene; V was cut back by 4 bases and J by 5 bases. This CDR3 reads CASSPQPAGTDNEQFF. The CDR3 nucleotides read TGCGCCAGCAGCCCCCAACCAGCGGGGACGGACAATGAGCAGTTCTTC.

The chain has TRBV6-5 and TRBJ1-6; 7 bases align to TRBD1. After removal of 5 bases from V and 8 bases from J, the junction contained 6 bases not matched to a gene. The length of the CDR3 is 14 residues. CDR1 is MNHEY and CDR2 is SVGAGI in the germline V gene. Here the CDR3 reads CASSDRQGYSPLHF. As DNA, the CDR3 is TGTGCCAGCAGTGATCGACAGGGTTATTCACCCCTCCACTTT.

The chain recombines TRBV5-6 with TRBJ1-6; D is ambiguous. Germline CDR1 reads SGHDT; CDR2 reads YYEEEE. With 0 bases removed from V and 6 bases from J, the gap between germline ends came to 10 bases. The CDR3 extends over 15 amino acids. CDR3 region: CASSLVAGLNSPLHF. The CDR3 DNA reads as TGTGCCAGCAGCTTGGTGGCAGGCCTTAATTCACCCCTCCACTTT.

This chain joins TRBV29-1 and TRBJ2-5, with 11 bases lining up with TRBD2. The CDR3 covers 15 residues. V shed 7 bases and J 2 bases; nucleotides not matched to a gene: 9. Per germline, CDR1 SQVTM and CDR2 ANQGSEA. The CDR3 DNA sequence: TGCAGCGCCTACGAATTAGCGGGGGGGCAAGAGACCCAGTACTTC. Its protein product is CSAYELAGGQETQYF.

V is TRBV19 and J is TRBJ1-5; no definite D call. Looked up from germline, CDR1 is LNHDA and CDR2 is SQIVND (reference sequence). V was shortened by 1 base and J by 4 bases, with 8 bases between the two germline ends. This CDR3 spans 14 amino acids. The CDR3 sequence is CASSIAHTNQPQHF. The CDR3 nucleotides are TGTGCCAGTAGTATAGCTCATACAAATCAGCCCCAGCATTTT.

This chain uses TRBV6-1 with TRBJ1-2, with no clear D. CDR3 length: 14 residues. V lost 10 bases to trimming and J lost 0 bases, with 15 bases between them. CDR1 and CDR2 (germline): MNHNS, SASEGT. Written as DNA, the CDR3 is TGTGCCATCGCGCGGACTGGGGCTAACTATGGCTACACCTTC. This encodes CAIARTGANYGYTF.

The gene calls are TRBV18 and TRBJ1-6; 7 bases are shared with TRBD1. Germline V CDR1 and CDR2: KGHSH, LQKENI. With V trimmed by 3 bases and J by 7 bases, 6 bases remained unmatched. The CDR3 covers 15 residues. DNA of the CDR3: TGTGCCAGCTCACCCGACAGGGTAGGCAATTCACCCCTCCACTTT. The encoded protein is CASSPDRVGNSPLHF.

The CDR3 coding sequence is TGTGCCAGCAGCTTAAACAACCCCTACGAGCAGTACTTC. Translating gives CASSLNNPYEQYF. The rearrangement links TRBV7-2 to TRBJ2-7; D not resolved. In germline, CDR1 is SGHTA, CDR2 FQGNSA. The V end was cut by 2 bases, the J end by 2 bases, with 7 bases between. The CDR3 is 13 residues long.

The CDR3: CASSSVGGRNSNQPQHF. DNA of the CDR3: TGTGCCAGTAGTTCCGTAGGAGGAAGGAATAGCAATCAGCCCCAGCATTTT. The V and J genes are TRBV19 and TRBJ1-5; D is ambiguous. V lost 5 bases and J 0 bases, leaving 17 bases between the germline ends. CDR3 length: 17 residues. The germline gives CDR1 LNHDA, CDR2 SQIVND (reference sequence).

J is TRBJ1-2 and V is TRBV9; D possibly corresponds to TRBD1 (5 bases). V lost 0 bases and J lost 3, with 12 bases in between. The CDR3 consists of 15 residues. The germline gives CDR1 SGDLS, CDR2 YYNGEE. DNA for the CDR3: TGTGCCAGCAGCGTAGGGGCCCAGGGCGACTATGGCTACACCTTC. Amino acids: CASSVGAQGDYGYTF.

The chain is built from TRBV5-1 and TRBJ2-5; D call uncertain. The CDR3 loop spans 15 amino acids. Looked up from germline, CDR1 is SGHRS and CDR2 is YFSETQ. Trimming left V 0 bases short and J 0 bases short, with 9 bases between. CDR3 sequence reads: CASSLDITYQETQYF. The CDR3 DNA is TGCGCCAGCAGCTTGGACATCACGTACCAAGAGACCCAGTACTTC.

In DNA form, the CDR3 reads TGTGCCAGCAGTGCCCCTCGGGGGGGGTTCTACGAGCAGTACTTC. As protein: CASSAPRGGFYEQYF. This chain joins TRBV6-6 and TRBJ2-7; 8 bases fit TRBD2. V dropped 5 bases and J dropped 3; count of bases not matched to a gene: 9. The CDR3 contains 15 residues. Per the germline V gene, CDR1 is MNHNY and CDR2 is SVGAGI (reference sequence).